The text below deals with one TCR beta chain. Authors' methods: Estimation of nucleated cell counts was performed using reference gene primer amplification. This table comes from immunoSEQ multiplex PCR, and its TCRdb copy is limited to in-frame clones, with some not included. V, J and clone size are taken as reported in that table, and D and trimming were inferred from the DNA itself. The sample has under 250,000 clones, over 75% seen once; the top ten hold about 5%. The data stem from a study of blood T cell repertoires in COVID-19. Study-level information: Donors in the United States, Italy and Spain gave samples during acute or convalescent COVID-19. T cells, B-cell-depleted T cells, or PBMCs provided the cDNA or gDNA that served as material.

The CDR3 has 18 amino acids. Germline CDR1 reads WNHNN; CDR2 reads SYGVQD (reference sequence). The J segment lost 2 bases and the V segment lost 3 bases, leaving 12 bases of the junction unmatched. The clonotype originates from a middle-aged woman with acute or convalescent COVID-19. The sequencing input was peripheral blood. This chain joins TRBV10-1 and TRBJ2-3, with 9 nucleotides matching TRBD1. The CDR3 region has the DNA TGCGCCAGCAGTGACGGGCCGACCGGGACAGGGCCCACAGATACGCAGTATTTT. Translation: CASSDGPTGTGPTDTQYF.